This TCR beta chain was identified during a study of T cell repertoires in cytomegalovirus infection. About this clonotype: Antigen unknown.

Each CDR3 protein is one row after TCRdb ran MiXCR on the reads. Found here are some 920,000 distinct CDR3 sequences, around a third of them singletons; the top ten hold roughly 13%. The CDR3 is made up of 17 amino acids. V was trimmed by 5 bases and J by 0 bases, leaving 17 bases between them. The germline V gene encodes CDR1 LNHDA and CDR2 SQIVND (reference sequence). This clonotype was obtained from a human donor in good health (CMV status not recorded). Some clones in this sample may be carry-over from other donors' samples. The input for sequencing was cultured CD8+ T cells from PBMCs, taken from culture after CMV antigen stimulation. The J gene is TRBJ2-4, the V gene TRBV19; no clear D gene. CDR3 region: CASSLSNRYLAKNIQYF. The CDR3 DNA is TGTGCCAGTAGTTTATCAAACAGATATCTAGCCAAAAACATTCAGTACTTC.